This note documents a single T cell receptor (beta chain) sequence. Its antigen is not known. Only in-frame clones appear in the TCRdb table, and some are missing; sequencing was by immunoSEQ multiplex PCR. Here the sample spans about 190,000 clones, 90% to 95% being singletons. This record belongs to a study of T cell responses to AZD1222 COVID-19 vaccine. Findings and limits, study-wide: Repertoire sampling happened only post peak T cell response. A mostly white British donor set with more females was recruited, and clonal diversity was possibly underestimated. A rise in Spike-specific TCR breadth and depth followed two AZD1222 doses. Targets within unmutated variant regions were reportedly found for nearly half of spike-specific TCRs.

Germline assignment: CDR1 MNHEY and CDR2 SVGEGT. This CDR3 has 13 amino acids. Trimming left V 2 bases short and J 5 bases short, with 9 bases between. This receptor was obtained from an adult who received the MenACWY meningococcal vaccine as a control. This rearrangement joins TRBV6-2 or TRBV6-3 to TRBJ1-1; possibly TRBD1 for D (5 bases). The input for sequencing was peripheral blood, taken 28 days after the second dose of the MenACWY control vaccine. This CDR3 reads CASSYGGHTEAFF. The CDR3 nucleotides read TGTGCCAGCAGTTACGGGGGTCATACTGAAGCTTTCTTT.